This TCR beta chain was observed in a study of cytomegalovirus exposure and HLA in healthy donors (dated by TCRdb to 2017 to 2019). Regarding the research as a whole: According to an earlier analysis of 587 of the donors, 150 million to 200 million T cells yielded some 110 million unique TCR beta sequences and about 300 Gb of sequence data. About 300 gigabases of sequencing data and 70 million to 100 million unique TCR sequences were included in an early release covering 550 to 800 HLA-typed donors. Of the approximately 400 genotyped donors, approximately 80% were placed in the genetic ancestry cluster associated with self-reported Caucasian donors. The aim of the study was to test whether cataloging public T cell receptors could identify signatures of past pathogen exposure. Using immunosequencing, the study profiled T cell repertoires from around 670 subjects and related those repertoires to cytomegalovirus serostatus. In addition to the first cohort of 666 subjects, a separate validation cohort of over 90 different subjects was used. The study combined high-throughput TCR immunosequencing, statistical association of individual TCRs with disease status, and machine learning to predict cytomegalovirus infection status. A later analysis re-examined previously published TCR beta repertoires from roughly 720 donors and added high-resolution HLA genotyping to investigate patterns of TCR occurrence. Rather than drawing on any new phenotypic data, the later analysis identified candidate immune exposures from TCR beta sequences and the way those sequences occurred across donors. To decide whether each TCR beta V gene segment behaved as functional or pseudogenic, an earlier analysis of fewer than 750 of the donors relied on high-throughput TCR beta sequencing. Alongside the repertoire data, information on donor age, sex, ethnicity and CMV serostatus was compiled. In a later genetic analysis, genome-wide SNP genotypes for about 55% of the roughly 700 donors were used, and that subset was treated as a discovery cohort. All discovery cohort repertoires had been generated using a single sequencing platform. Both class I and class II loci were covered by HLA typing, at four-digit resolution. The number of typed donors differed by locus: about 620-640 for A, B, C, DRB1 and DQB1; some 500 for DQA1; 606 for DPA1; and roughly 450 for DPB1. Roughly 5 DR-DQ haplotypes were treated as single units for association and clustering because of strong linkage in the cohort. Across about 380 genotyped donors of the cohort, an average of about 240,000 unique TCR beta nucleotide sequences per donor were sequenced, and approximately 17% of those sequences were non-productive.

Sequences SSHAT (CDR1) and FNYEAQ (CDR2) are obtained from the germline V gene (reference sequence). The CDR3 starts with the cysteine, ends with the phenylalanine, and has 12 residues. Only CDR3 DNA is held: 36 bases, read in frame from base 1. V was cut back by 5 bases and J by 2 bases, leaving a gap of 6 bases between them. The full study reports these points: In a later analysis, TCR association rates were found to vary across HLA loci, with the most associated TCRs seen for DRB1 alleles and the fewest for HLA-C alleles. Roughly 17 rarely observed V segments, including chromosome 9 orphons, were excluded from the earlier analysis of about 500 of the donors because counts were too low. When HLA alleles, especially DR and DQ, strongly co-occurred, TCR associations were difficult to assign to individual alleles. In a later analysis, 16,951 TCR beta sequences were associated with specific HLA alleles at a false discovery rate of 0.05. According to a later genetic analysis, donors in an Asian-associated ancestry cluster had fewer N-insertions in productive TCRs than the approximately 630-donor mean. In this cohort, only TCR beta chains were sequenced, and detectable features were limited by the absence of alpha or paired-chain data. The 87-base-pair reads could not distinguish some IMGT-functional V segments, including TRBV6-2 and TRBV6-3, so those segments were excluded. A further reported finding was that TCR beta sequences accurately predicted the HLA-A and HLA-B alleles for most subjects in the first cohort. Sequencing depth was assumed to be roughly uniform across donors in the presence/absence analyses, though that assumption may not hold. Because HLA typing was unavailable for some donors at each locus, only the typed subset was used in association tests. In an earlier analysis of 587 of the donors, most TCR beta V segments were observed in productive rearrangements about 87% or about 30% of the time, broadly matching IMGT annotations. The sequencing pipeline was judged likely to have produced a cluster of highly shared sequence variants as a technical artifact. In a later genetic analysis, a missense DCLRE1C variant was associated with V-gene and J-gene trimming of TCR beta chains, and the association was replicated in an independent cohort. A later analysis found that most CMV-associated TCR beta chains appeared HLA-restricted, with HLA associations seemingly driven largely by CMV exposure. While some public TCRs were present in many individuals, most TCR sequences turned up only very rarely across donors. The classifier was reported to diagnose cytomegalovirus status with high specificity and sensitivity in both the original cohort and the validation cohort. CMV serostatus was the only immune exposure information available for the cohort. The authors suggested that the approach could potentially be extended to other disease states and immunological phenotypes. In a later analysis, several top co-occurrence clusters were reported to appear linked to parvovirus B19, influenza, CMV and Epstein-Barr virus. A later analysis found that HLA-associated TCR beta chains were more clonally expanded and had lower generation probabilities than equally common non-associated chains. In the study, 150 to 200 TCR beta chains were listed as associated with cytomegalovirus. In vitro tests confirmed that three of the cytomegalovirus-associated TCR beta chains recognize cytomegalovirus antigens. Linkage disequilibrium might explain the correlated functional status among segregating V segments, but an unknown experimental factor could not be ruled out.

The cohort comprised more than 550 healthy bone marrow donors. Cohort members were all nominally healthy when sampled, although unrecorded immune exposures were likely present. The donor was CMV seronegative and belonged to the group of roughly 330 seronegative cohort members. Every donor gave a peripheral blood sample, and the peripheral blood mononuclear cells from that sample were used for TCR beta sequencing. The Qiagen DNeasy Blood Extraction Kit was used to extract genomic DNA from the blood cell samples. This clone was found a few times. Its specific antigen is unknown. Base qualities were left out, and no much larger clone turns up one base away. Library prep was done by the immunoSEQ multiplex PCR assay. The multiplex PCR relied on a mix of 60 forward primers for TCR Vbeta segments and 13 reverse primers for TCR Jbeta segments. The CDR3 region of rearranged TCR beta genes was amplified from genomic DNA by a multiplex PCR assay. The amplified TCR beta libraries were sequenced on the Illumina HiSeq System as 87-base-pair reads. The paper's processing steps were these. A later analysis counted approximately 84 million unique TCR beta chains across the 550 to 700 repertoires, and 10 million to 11 million of these chains were shared by at least two donors. Raw reads were error-corrected and collapsed into unique sequences by a nearest-neighbor algorithm in which closely related sequences were merged to remove PCR and sequencing errors. V, D and J gene segments were assigned by aligning CDR3 sequences to IMGT reference sequences. For a sequence to be retained, a match of at least six nucleotides was required to both a V gene segment and a J gene segment. A rearrangement was called productive if the CDR3 had no stop codons and remained in frame with V and J, and every other rearrangement was called non-productive. Following IMGT convention, CDR3 was defined as the stretch from the second conserved V-encoded cysteine up to the conserved J-encoded phenylalanine. The earlier analysis of 550 to 650 of the donors excluded any sequence lacking an unambiguous match to a single V gene segment. An earlier analysis of 550 to 650 of the donors classified V segments as functional when productive rearrangements were above 56.7% and as segregating when the standard deviation between donors was above 5%. A statistical classification framework was developed to diagnose cytomegalovirus status using the catalog of TCR beta chain sequences. V and J gene assignment, in a later analysis, came from comparing TCR nucleotide sequences with IMGT/GENE-DB human TR gene sequences. The TCRdist pipeline was used in a later analysis to assign CDR3 sequences and most-parsimonious VDJ recombination scenarios. In a later analysis, each TCR beta chain was defined by its CDR3 amino acid sequence together with its V-gene family, and reads lacking a unique V-gene family were excluded. To address suspected cross-contamination and a sequencing artifact, a later analysis removed some 620 highly shared, low-generation-probability nucleotide sequences. In a later analysis, a clonal expansion index for each public chain was calculated from normalized within-repertoire ranks of inferred template counts. A later analysis computed generation probabilities with a VDJ recombination model fitted to out-of-frame rearrangements, and checked the results against IGoR. A later analysis scored TCR-TCR, TCR-HLA and TCR-CMV co-occurrence with hypergeometric tests, applying a repertoire-size bias correction to TCR pairs. In a later analysis, false discovery rates were estimated by permuting HLA or CMV assignments 20 times. A later analysis grouped co-occurring TCRs with DBSCAN, adding TCRdist sequence similarity when clustering within HLA-allele-positive subsets. Repertoires with fewer than 30,000 or more than 120,000 public chains, plus five repertoires with anomalous nucleotide sharing, were excluded from co-occurrence clustering. TCRdb carries this immuneACCESS record with in-frame sequences only. Its versions omit some clonotypes, under half of them owing to an unresolved V gene in the studies checked, with the rest unexplained. V and J calls and clone size are as listed in that table; D and trimming were resolved from the DNA. The sample yields around 130,000 clones; 61% were counted once. The biggest ten clones account for around 2% of the sample.

This sequence originates from a male donor in good health and CMV-seronegative. The chain is encoded by TRBV7-7 joined to TRBJ2-5, with TRBD1 perhaps the D gene, on 5 matching bases. Sequencing was performed on PBMCs. The sequenced DNA: TGTGCCAGCAGCCAGGGTCAAGAGACCCAGTACTTC. Translation gives CASSQGQETQYF.